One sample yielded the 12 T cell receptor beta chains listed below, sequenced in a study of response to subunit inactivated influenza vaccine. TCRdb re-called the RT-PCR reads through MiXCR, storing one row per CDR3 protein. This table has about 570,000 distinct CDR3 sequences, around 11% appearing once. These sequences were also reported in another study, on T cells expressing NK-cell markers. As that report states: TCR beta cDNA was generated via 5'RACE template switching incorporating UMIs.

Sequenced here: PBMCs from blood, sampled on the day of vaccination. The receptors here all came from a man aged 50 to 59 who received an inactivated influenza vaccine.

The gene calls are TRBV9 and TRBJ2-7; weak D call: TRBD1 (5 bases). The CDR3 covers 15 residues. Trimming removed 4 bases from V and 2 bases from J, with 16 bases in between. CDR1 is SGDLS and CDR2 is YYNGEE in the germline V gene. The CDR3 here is CASSPIADSPYEQYF. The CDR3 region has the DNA TGTGCCAGCAGCCCAATCGCCGACAGTCCCTACGAGCAGTACTTC.

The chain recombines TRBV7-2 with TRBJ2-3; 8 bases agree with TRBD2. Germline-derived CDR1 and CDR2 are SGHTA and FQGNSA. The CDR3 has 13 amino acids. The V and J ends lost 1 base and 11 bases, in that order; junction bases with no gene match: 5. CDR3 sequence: CASSLVGLAGQYF. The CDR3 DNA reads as TGTGCCAGCAGCTTAGTTGGGCTAGCGGGGCAGTATTTT.

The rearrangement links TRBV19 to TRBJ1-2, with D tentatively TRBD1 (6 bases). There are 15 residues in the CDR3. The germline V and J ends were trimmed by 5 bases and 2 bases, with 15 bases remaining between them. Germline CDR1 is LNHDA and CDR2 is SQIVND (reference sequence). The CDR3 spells CASSLYTGGNYGYTF. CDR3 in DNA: TGTGCCAGTAGTCTCTACACTGGGGGCAACTATGGCTACACCTTC.

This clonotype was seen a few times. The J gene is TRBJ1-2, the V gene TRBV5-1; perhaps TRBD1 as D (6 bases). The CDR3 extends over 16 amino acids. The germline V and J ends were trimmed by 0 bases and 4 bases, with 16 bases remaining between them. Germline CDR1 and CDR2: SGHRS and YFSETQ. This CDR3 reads CASSLDGGLYVYGYTF. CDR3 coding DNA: TGCGCCAGCAGCTTGGACGGGGGGCTATATGTCTATGGCTACACCTTC.

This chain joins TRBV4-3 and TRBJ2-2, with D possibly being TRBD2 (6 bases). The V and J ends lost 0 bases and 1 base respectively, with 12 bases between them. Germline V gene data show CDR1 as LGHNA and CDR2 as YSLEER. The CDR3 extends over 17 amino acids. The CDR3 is CASSQDWEAGNTGELFF. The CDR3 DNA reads TGCGCCAGCAGCCAAGACTGGGAGGCGGGGAACACCGGGGAGCTGTTTTTT.

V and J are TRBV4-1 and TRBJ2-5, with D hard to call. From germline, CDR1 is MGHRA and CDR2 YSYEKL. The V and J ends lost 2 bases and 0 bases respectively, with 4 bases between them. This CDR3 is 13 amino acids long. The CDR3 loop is CASSQINQETQYF. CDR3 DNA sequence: TGCGCCAGCAGCCAAATAAACCAAGAGACCCAGTACTTC.

In DNA, the CDR3 is TGCGCCAGCAGCTTGATAGGTGTCGATGAGCAGTTCTTC. It translates to CASSLIGVDEQFF. The chain recombines TRBV5-1 with TRBJ2-1; no reliable D call. Per germline, CDR1 SGHRS and CDR2 YFSETQ. V gave up 1 base and J gave up 8 bases, with 10 bases separating them. The CDR3 has 13 residues.

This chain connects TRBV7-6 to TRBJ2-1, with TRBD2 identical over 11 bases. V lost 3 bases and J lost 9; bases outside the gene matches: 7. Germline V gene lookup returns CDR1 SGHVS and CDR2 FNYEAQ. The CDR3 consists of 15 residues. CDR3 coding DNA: TGTGCCAGCAGCTTTACTAGCGGGAGCTGGGGTGAGCAGTTCTTC. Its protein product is CASSFTSGSWGEQFF.

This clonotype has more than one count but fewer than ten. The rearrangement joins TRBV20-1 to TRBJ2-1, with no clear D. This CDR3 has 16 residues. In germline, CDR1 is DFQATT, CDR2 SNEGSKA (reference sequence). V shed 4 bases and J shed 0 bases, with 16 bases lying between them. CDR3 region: CSATPPYTTSYNEQFF. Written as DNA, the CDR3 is TGCAGTGCTACCCCTCCATATACCACCTCCTACAATGAGCAGTTCTTC.

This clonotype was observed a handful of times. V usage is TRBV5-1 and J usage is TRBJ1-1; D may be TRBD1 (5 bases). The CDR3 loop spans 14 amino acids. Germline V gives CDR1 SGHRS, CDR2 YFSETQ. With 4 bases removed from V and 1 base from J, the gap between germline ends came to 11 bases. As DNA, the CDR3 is TGCGCCAGCAGCCCAGGACATCGGAACACTGAAGCTTTCTTT. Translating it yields CASSPGHRNTEAFF.

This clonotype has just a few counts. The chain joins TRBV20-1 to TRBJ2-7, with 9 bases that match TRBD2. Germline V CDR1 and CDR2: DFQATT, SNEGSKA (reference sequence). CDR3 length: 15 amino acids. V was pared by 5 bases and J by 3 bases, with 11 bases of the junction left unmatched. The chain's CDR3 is CSAQSLSGSGYEQYF. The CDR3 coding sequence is TGCAGTGCTCAAAGTCTTAGCGGGAGCGGCTACGAGCAGTACTTC.

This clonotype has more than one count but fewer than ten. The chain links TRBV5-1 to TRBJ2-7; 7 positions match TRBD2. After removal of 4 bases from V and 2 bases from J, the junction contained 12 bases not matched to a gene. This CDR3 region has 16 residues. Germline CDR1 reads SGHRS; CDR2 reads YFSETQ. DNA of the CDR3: TGCGCCAGCAGCACCGGACGAACCGGGACTACCTACGAGCAGTACTTC. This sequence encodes CASSTGRTGTTYEQYF.